What follows are 13 T cell receptor beta chains derived from one specimen sequenced in a study of T cells after yellow fever vaccination. TCRdb ran MiXCR on the 5' RACE reads and lists one entry per CDR3 protein. Among 300,000 to 350,000 distinct CDR3 sequences, approximately 12% were seen once, and the ten largest hold around 3.2%. The sample here was CD4+ T cells sorted from PBMCs, taken 45 days after the yellow fever booster vaccination. Receptor source: a man younger than 35 who received the YFV17D yellow fever vaccine.

This clonotype showed up many times. The rearrangement uses TRBV5-1 and TRBJ2-3; D gene uncertain. Trimming took 4 bases from V and 0 from J, leaving 9 bases between them. The CDR3 is 14 residues long. Looked up from germline, CDR1 is SGHRS and CDR2 is YFSETQ. CDR3 amino acids: CASSLGDSTDTQYF. CDR3 nucleotides: TGCGCCAGCAGCCTGGGTGACAGCACAGATACGCAGTATTTT.

The sample holds a few counts of this clonotype. V and J are TRBV20-1 and TRBJ1-1; 7 bases fit TRBD1. The CDR3 is 16 amino acids. The germline gives CDR1 DFQATT, CDR2 SNEGSKA (reference sequence). The V segment lost 1 base and the J segment 3 bases; nucleotides outside the gene matches: 11. The CDR3 DNA reads TGCAGTGCTAGAGCCCAGGGGGGCAGATGGCACACTGAAGCTTTCTTT. Amino acid sequence: CSARAQGGRWHTEAFF.

This clonotype was detected many times. The rearrangement uses TRBV7-2 and TRBJ2-2; D is undetermined. V was trimmed by 3 bases and J by 0 bases, leaving 8 bases between them. CDR3 length: 15 residues. From germline, CDR1 is SGHTA and CDR2 FQGNSA. CDR3 in DNA: TGTGCCAGCAGCTTGTTTTTTACGAACACCGGGGAGCTGTTTTTT. This sequence encodes CASSLFFTNTGELFF.

The chain links TRBV12-3 or TRBV12-4 to TRBJ1-5; a possible D gene is TRBD1 (6 bases). Trimming stripped 8 bases from V and 6 bases from J, with 14 bases between. This CDR3 has 13 amino acids. The CDR3 loop reads CASRRRGVQPQHF. In DNA, the CDR3 is TGTGCCAGCCGTAGAAGGGGGGTTCAGCCCCAGCATTTT.

This clonotype was counted between two and nine times. This sequence joins TRBV15 and TRBJ2-2; 9 bases are shared with TRBD2. The CDR3 is 20 amino acids. Per the germline V gene, CDR1 is LNHNV and CDR2 is YYDKDF (reference sequence). The V gene end was trimmed by 1 base and the J gene end by 0 bases; junction bases not matched to a gene: 12. Here the CDR3 reads CATSRGVARLAGTNTGELFF. CDR3 DNA sequence: TGTGCCACCAGCAGAGGAGTAGCACGGCTAGCGGGGACGAACACCGGGGAGCTGTTTTTT.

V usage is TRBV28 and J usage is TRBJ1-1, with TRBD1 matching over 8 bases. Per the germline V gene, CDR1 is MDHEN and CDR2 is SYDVKM. The CDR3 spans 15 residues. V dropped 4 bases and J dropped 3; count of bases not matched to a gene: 7. The CDR3 protein is CASSSWTGLDTEAFF. CDR3 bases: TGTGCCAGCAGTTCTTGGACAGGGTTGGACACTGAAGCTTTCTTT. The variable domain in full, completed from reference TRBV28 and TRBJ1-1, reads DVKVTQSSRYLVKRTGEKVFLECVQDMDHENMFWYRQDPGLGLRLIYFSYDVKMKEKGDIPEGYSVSREKKERFSLILESASTNQTSMYLCASSSWTGLDTEAFFGQGTRLTVV.

This clonotype was seen more than once but under ten times. This sequence joins TRBV29-1 and TRBJ2-2, with D possibly TRBD1 on 6 matching bases. This CDR3 is 12 amino acids long. CDR1 and CDR2 from the germline V gene are SQVTM and ANQGSEA. Trimming shortened V by 6 bases and J by 7 bases, and 12 bases separated the two germline ends. The DNA for the CDR3 is TGCAGCGTAGAACAGGGATTCGGGGAGCTGTTTTTT. Its protein is CSVEQGFGELFF.

The chain is built from TRBV7-3 and TRBJ2-5; weak D call: TRBD1 (7 bases). The CDR3 spans 14 residues. CDR1 is SGHTA, CDR2 FQGTGA, per germline. Trimming removed 5 bases from V and 7 bases from J, with 17 bases in between. CDR3: CASSPGGQPGTQYF. The CDR3 bases are TGTGCCAGCAGCCCCGGGGGACAGCCCGGGACCCAGTACTTC.

This clonotype was detected ten times or more. This sequence joins TRBV20-1 and TRBJ2-5; D might be TRBD1 (5 bases). Germline V gives CDR1 DFQATT, CDR2 SNEGSKA (reference sequence). This CDR3 has 13 amino acids. V lost 5 bases to trimming and J lost 1 base, with 11 bases between them. The CDR3 DNA reads TGCAGTGCTTCTTCGACAGCCCAAGAGACCCAGTACTTC. Translating gives CSASSTAQETQYF.

The chain uses TRBV5-1 and TRBJ1-3, with D perhaps TRBD1 (5 bases). The CDR3 extends over 19 amino acids. CDR1 is SGHRS and CDR2 is YFSETQ in the germline V gene. Trimming removed 0 bases from V and 0 bases from J, with 19 bases in between. In DNA form, the CDR3 reads TGCGCCAGCAGCTTGGTTTCCCCGAGGCAGGGACTCTCTGGAAACACCATATATTTT. Its translation: CASSLVSPRQGLSGNTIYF.

The chain has TRBV9 and TRBJ2-1; no reliable D call. Germline CDR1 SGDLS, CDR2 YYNGEE. The CDR3 length is 15 residues. V dropped 0 bases and J dropped 8 bases, with 15 bases sitting between them. CDR3 amino acids: CASSVVSSKGDEQFF. DNA of the CDR3: TGTGCCAGCAGCGTAGTTAGTAGTAAAGGAGATGAGCAGTTCTTC.

The chain couples TRBV5-1 to TRBJ1-1, with TRBD1 matching 7 bases. Germline V gene data show CDR1 as SGHRS and CDR2 as YFSETQ. CDR3 size: 17 residues. Losses at the gene ends were 1 base for V and 1 base for J; bases not matched to a gene: 10. CDR3 amino acids: CASSLLPQGGGNTEAFF. CDR3 nucleotide sequence: TGCGCCAGCAGCTTGTTGCCCCAGGGGGGAGGGAACACTGAAGCTTTCTTT.

This clonotype was seen more than once but under ten times. The chain is built from TRBV5-1 and TRBJ2-1; 10 positions match TRBD1. CDR3 length equals 15 residues. V dropped 4 bases and J dropped 2; count of bases not matched to a gene: 3. CDR1 and CDR2 from the germline V gene are SGHRS and YFSETQ. CDR3 DNA: TGCGCCAGCAGCACGACAGGGGGCCCCTACAATGAGCAGTTCTTC. It codes for CASSTTGGPYNEQFF.